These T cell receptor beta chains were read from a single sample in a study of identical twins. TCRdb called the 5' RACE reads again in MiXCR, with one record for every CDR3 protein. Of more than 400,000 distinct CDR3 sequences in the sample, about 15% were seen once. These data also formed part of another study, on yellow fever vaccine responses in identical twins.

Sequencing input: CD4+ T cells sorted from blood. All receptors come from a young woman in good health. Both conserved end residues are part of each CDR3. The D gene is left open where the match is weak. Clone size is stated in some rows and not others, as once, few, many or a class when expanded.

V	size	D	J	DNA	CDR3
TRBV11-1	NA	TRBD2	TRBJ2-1	TGTGCCAGCAGCCGCCAAGGTTCCAGCGGGGAGCACTACAATGAGCAGTTCTTC	CASSRQGSSGEHYNEQFF
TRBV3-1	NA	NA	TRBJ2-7	TGTGCCAGCAGCATGAGCGGGCCCTCCTACGAGCAGTACTTC	CASSMSGPSYEQYF
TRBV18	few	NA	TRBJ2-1	TGTGCCAGCTCGGGGGCCTACAATGAGCAGTTCTTC	CASSGAYNEQFF
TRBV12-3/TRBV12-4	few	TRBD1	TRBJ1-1	TGTGCCAGCAGTCAGGCCCCAGACAGGGGTACTGAAGCTTTCTTT	CASSQAPDRGTEAFF
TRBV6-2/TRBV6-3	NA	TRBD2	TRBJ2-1	TGTGCCAGCAGTACGGAGGGACTAATAGCCGAGCAGTTCTTC	CASSTEGLIAEQFF
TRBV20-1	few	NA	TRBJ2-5	TGCAGTGCTCGGAGCGGGCCTCAAGAGACCCAGTACTTC	CSARSGPQETQYF
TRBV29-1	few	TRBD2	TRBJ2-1	TGCAGCGTAGCCGGACTAGCGGGAGTTACAAACAATGAGCAGTTCTTC	CSVAGLAGVTNNEQFF
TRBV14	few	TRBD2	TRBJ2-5	TGTGCCAGCAGCCCCCCGGGACTAGCGGGGGGGCGAGAGACCCAGTACTTC	CASSPPGLAGGRETQYF
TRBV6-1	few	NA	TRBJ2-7	TGTGCCAGCAGGCAGGGCTGGGACTACGAGCAGTACTTC	CASRQGWDYEQYF
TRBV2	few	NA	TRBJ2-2	TGTGCCAGCAGCCCCGAGGCGCGGGAGCTGTTTTTT	CASSPEARELFF